One and the same sample provided the 25 T cell receptor beta chains below, sequenced in a study of blood T cell repertoires in COVID-19 (dated by TCRdb to the early 2020s). Library prep was done by the immunoSEQ multiplex PCR assay. TCRdb carries this immuneACCESS record with in-frame sequences only. Its versions omit some clonotypes, under half of them owing to an unresolved V gene in the studies checked, with the rest unexplained. The sample contains more than 65,000 clones, around 80% of them found a single time. The ten most abundant clones make up around 5% of the sample. Sequencing input: peripheral blood. All receptors come from a man aged 45-65 years with active COVID-19.

The CDR3 bases are TGTGCCATCAGGGAACCTAGCGGGGGGGCTGGGGAGCAGTACTTC. The encoded protein is CAIREPSGGAGEQYF. The chain uses TRBV10-3 and TRBJ2-7; 12 bases map to TRBD2. Per the germline V gene, CDR1 is ENHRY and CDR2 is SYGVKD. The CDR3 runs 15 residues. Losses at the gene ends were 6 bases for V and 7 bases for J; bases not matched to a gene: 10.

The J gene is TRBJ2-7, the V gene TRBV14; D is perhaps TRBD2 (7 bases). CDR3 length: 15 residues. V lost 1 base and J 5 bases, leaving 15 bases between the germline ends. The germline CDR1 and CDR2 sequences are SGHDN and FVKESK. The CDR3 protein is CASSQGGGLQDEQYF. The CDR3 region has the DNA TGTGCCAGCAGCCAAGGCGGGGGCCTTCAGGACGAGCAGTACTTC.

CDR3 loop: CASSQDPGQRNEKLFF. DNA of the CDR3: TGTGCCAGCAGCCAAGACCCCGGACAGCGTAATGAAAAACTGTTTTTT. The chain uses TRBV4-2 and TRBJ1-4; D perhaps matches TRBD1 (6 bases). CDR1 and CDR2 from the germline V gene are LGHNA and YNFKEQ. Trimming removed 0 bases at V and 4 bases at J, with 12 bases between. CDR3 length: 16 residues.

This clone was observed a handful of times. The rearrangement links TRBV6-5 to TRBJ1-6; TRBD1 matches at 7 bases. With 8 bases clipped from V and 7 bases from J, the junction kept 5 bases outside the gene matches. CDR3 length: 13 amino acids. Germline values: CDR1 MNHEY, CDR2 SVGAGI. CDR3 DNA sequence: TGTGCCAGCGGAGGGACAGACAATTCACCCCTCCACTTT. Translated: CASGGTDNSPLHF.

This clone was detected a few times. The chain joins TRBV5-1 to TRBJ1-5; TRBD1 agrees at 10 bases. This CDR3 comprises 14 residues. The J segment lost 4 bases and the V segment lost 4 bases, leaving 2 bases of the junction unmatched. Germline CDR1 and CDR2: SGHRS and YFSETQ. The CDR3 DNA reads TGCGCCAGCAGCCGGACAGGGGGGAATCAGCCCCAGCATTTT. Translating gives CASSRTGGNQPQHF.

V usage is TRBV7-2 and J usage is TRBJ2-1; D call uncertain. CDR3 length equals 11 residues. Between the trimmed V and J ends, which lost 1 base and 9 bases, there was a span of 4 bases. The germline V gene has CDR1 SGHTA and CDR2 FQGNSA. The DNA of the CDR3 is TGTGCCAGCAGCTTAGGCAGTGAGCAGTTCTTC. Its protein product is CASSLGSEQFF. Full variable domain (rest looked up from reference TRBV7-2 and TRBJ2-1): GAGVSQSPSNKVTEKGKDVELRCDPISGHTALYWYRQSLGQGLEFLIYFQGNSAPDKSGLPSDRFSAERTGGSVSTLTIQRTQQEDSAVYLCASSLGSEQFFGPGTRLTVL.

The V call is TRBV7-3, the J call TRBJ2-2, with a tentative D call TRBD1 (7 bases). V was pared by 4 bases and J by 4 bases, with 10 bases between. The CDR3 loop spans 14 amino acids. Germline lookup yields CDR1 SGHTA and CDR2 FQGTGA. This chain's CDR3 is CASSSQGGTGELFF. The CDR3 coding sequence is TGTGCCAGCAGCTCCCAGGGGGGCACCGGGGAGCTGTTTTTT.

The chain links TRBV2 to TRBJ2-3; 9 bases are shared with TRBD2. The CDR3 contains 14 residues. In germline, CDR1 is SNHLY, CDR2 FYNNEI. The V gene end was trimmed by 3 bases and the J gene end by 4 bases; junction bases not matched to a gene: 2. CDR3 region: CASSEQRGADTQYF. CDR3 coding DNA: TGTGCCAGCAGTGAGCAGCGGGGGGCAGATACGCAGTATTTT.

This clone showed up just a few times. The V gene is TRBV29-1, the J gene TRBJ1-5; TRBD1 might be the D (5 bases). The V end was cut by 3 bases, the J end by 3 bases, with 9 bases between. Germline V lookup: CDR1 SQVTM, CDR2 ANQGSEA. The CDR3 has 13 amino acids. This chain's CDR3 is CSVDRGNNQPQHF. The CDR3 DNA sequence: TGCAGCGTTGATCGGGGGAACAATCAGCCCCAGCATTTT.

V is TRBV15 and J is TRBJ1-1; D is ambiguous. Trimming pared 3 bases from V and 0 bases from J, leaving 8 bases between. CDR3 length: 14 amino acids. CDR1 LNHNV and CDR2 YYDKDF come from the germline V gene (reference sequence). CDR3 DNA: TGTGCCACCAGCAGGGAGCTGGTGAACACTGAAGCTTTCTTT. Its protein is CATSRELVNTEAFF.

V gene TRBV6-5 combines with J gene TRBJ2-3; D possibly corresponds to TRBD2 (5 bases). Looked up from germline, CDR1 is MNHEY and CDR2 is SVGAGI. The CDR3 has 11 residues. The V and J ends lost 10 bases and 6 bases respectively, with 11 bases between them. CDR3 loop: CATTTGDTQYF. The CDR3 DNA reads TGTGCCACGACAACGGGGGATACGCAGTATTTT.

The V and J genes are TRBV19 and TRBJ1-4, with TRBD1 as a possible D gene (5 bases). Germline V CDR1 and CDR2: LNHDA, SQIVND (reference sequence). The germline V and J ends were trimmed by 9 bases and 5 bases, with 19 bases remaining between them. The CDR3 extends over 15 amino acids. This CDR3 is CASRNGGTRNEKLFF. CDR3 DNA sequence: TGTGCCAGCCGGAATGGCGGGACGAGGAATGAAAAACTGTTTTTT.

The J gene is TRBJ2-5, the V gene TRBV5-6; 8 positions agree with TRBD1. Looked up from germline, CDR1 is SGHDT and CDR2 is YYEEEE. J was trimmed by 2 bases and V by 0 bases; bases with no gene match: 6. The CDR3 sequence is 16 residues long. This chain's CDR3 is CASSLAPDRVQETQYF. The CDR3 DNA reads as TGTGCCAGCAGCTTGGCCCCGGACAGGGTTCAAGAGACCCAGTACTTC.

This chain connects TRBV5-6 to TRBJ2-7; 8 positions agree with TRBD1. From germline, CDR1 is SGHDT and CDR2 YYEEEE. The CDR3 runs to 15 residues. With V trimmed by 5 bases and J by 1 base, 8 bases remained unmatched. CDR3 coding DNA: TGTGCCAGCAGAGCAGGGGGCATAGGTTCCTACGAGCAGTACTTC. Protein sequence: CASRAGGIGSYEQYF.

Here the CDR3 DNA reads TGCGCCAGCAGCCATCGACAGGGGGGGTACAATGAGCAGTTCTTC. Encoded protein: CASSHRQGGYNEQFF. The genes are TRBV5-1 and TRBJ2-1; 9 bases are shared with TRBD1. The CDR3 covers 15 residues. Trimming took 4 bases from V and 4 from J; bases not matched to a gene: 6. Germline V gene lookup returns CDR1 SGHRS and CDR2 YFSETQ.

This clone has more than one count but fewer than ten. Additional DNA sequences in this sample encode the identical CDR3. The V call is TRBV19, the J call TRBJ1-1; possibly TRBD1 for D (5 bases). Per the germline V gene, CDR1 is LNHDA and CDR2 is SQIVND (reference sequence). This CDR3 region has 14 residues. V was trimmed by 1 base and J by 5 bases, leaving 11 bases between them. This CDR3 reads CASSIGGGRTEAFF. As DNA, the CDR3 is TGTGCCAGTAGTATAGGGGGGGGGAGAACTGAAGCTTTCTTT.

The rearrangement joins TRBV11-3 to TRBJ1-5; a weak D match, TRBD1 (6 bases). CDR3 length equals 14 residues. V was trimmed by 2 bases and J by 5 bases, leaving 10 bases between them. Germline assignment: CDR1 SGHNT and CDR2 YENEEA. This CDR3 is CASSLRGGHQPQHF. CDR3 DNA sequence: TGTGCCAGCAGCTTACGCGGGGGGCATCAGCCCCAGCATTTT. Combining the CDR3 with reference TRBV11-3 and TRBJ1-5 gives the whole variable domain EAGVVQSPRYKIIEKKQPVAFWCNPISGHNTLYWYLQNLGQGPELLIRYENEEAVDDSQLPKDRFSAERLKGVDSTLKIQPAELGDSAVYLCASSLRGGHQPQHFGDGTRLSIL.

The table lists this clone with a few counts. The DNA of the CDR3 is TGTGCCAGCAGCTACCGGGACAGGGGGTACAATGAGCAGTTCTTC. Translated: CASSYRDRGYNEQFF. The rearrangement links TRBV11-2 to TRBJ2-1, with 11 bases identical to TRBD1. The ends lost 4 bases at V and 4 bases at J; junction bases unmatched: 3. Germline loops: CDR1 SGHAT, CDR2 FQNNGV. The CDR3 has 15 residues.

The chain combines TRBV7-6 with TRBJ1-4; 10 nucleotides line up with TRBD1. V lost 6 bases to trimming and J lost 5 bases; unmatched junction nucleotides: 6. Per the germline V gene, CDR1 is SGHVS and CDR2 is FNYEAQ. The CDR3 has 15 amino acids. Here the CDR3 reads CASRRSGQGNEKLFF. In DNA form, the CDR3 reads TGTGCCAGCAGACGATCGGGACAGGGGAATGAAAAACTGTTTTTT.

This chain joins TRBV5-1 and TRBJ2-1; TRBD2 matches at 9 bases. Trimming removed 0 bases from V and 4 bases from J; junction bases left unmatched: 5. This CDR3 contains 16 residues. Germline V gene data show CDR1 as SGHRS and CDR2 as YFSETQ. The CDR3 nucleotides read TGCGCCAGCAGCTTGGTGGCTAGCGGGACGTACAATGAGCAGTTCTTC. It encodes CASSLVASGTYNEQFF.

V gene TRBV6-5 combines with J gene TRBJ1-6; D is possibly TRBD1 (5 bases). The CDR3 sequence is 14 residues long. CDR1 is MNHEY and CDR2 is SVGAGI in the germline V gene. Deletions cut 2 bases from V and 10 bases from J, with 12 bases between. In DNA form, the CDR3 reads TGTGCCAGCAGTTACAGGGGTGCTGAGTCACCCCTCCACTTT. Its protein product is CASSYRGAESPLHF.

This clone occurred many times. This rearrangement joins TRBV7-2 to TRBJ1-5, with 8 bases identical to TRBD1. This CDR3 contains 15 residues. Unmatched junction bases numbered 4, after V lost 2 bases and J lost 4 bases. CDR1 and CDR2 from the germline V gene are SGHTA and FQGNSA. In nucleotides, the CDR3 is TGTGCCAGCAGCTTAACAGGGGGAAGGAATCAGCCCCAGCATTTT. It specifies CASSLTGGRNQPQHF.

J is TRBJ2-7 and V is TRBV7-2, with 11 bases that match TRBD2. The CDR3 spans 15 residues. V shed 4 bases and J 6 bases; nucleotides not matched to a gene: 8. Germline CDR1 SGHTA, CDR2 FQGNSA. The CDR3 region has the DNA TGTGCCAGCAGCTCAACTAGCGGGAGCCTCGGCGAGCAGTACTTC. Protein sequence: CASSSTSGSLGEQYF. The variable domain in full, with the rest retrieved from reference TRBV7-2 and TRBJ2-7, is GAGVSQSPSNKVTEKGKDVELRCDPISGHTALYWYRQSLGQGLEFLIYFQGNSAPDKSGLPSDRFSAERTGGSVSTLTIQRTQQEDSAVYLCASSSTSGSLGEQYFGPGTRLTVT.

V is TRBV19 and J is TRBJ1-5, with TRBD1 matching 7 bases. There are 17 residues in the CDR3. J gave up 2 bases and V 3 bases, and 10 bases lay outside the gene matches. CDR1 is LNHDA and CDR2 is SQIVND in the germline V gene (reference sequence). Written as DNA, the CDR3 is TGTGCCAGTAGTATGGACAGGTGGCGGGGGGGCAATCAGCCCCAGCATTTT. It codes for CASSMDRWRGGNQPQHF.

The chain recombines TRBV28 with TRBJ2-3, with unresolved D. V was shortened by 3 bases and J by 0 bases, with 10 bases between the two germline ends. Germline V gene lookup returns CDR1 MDHEN and CDR2 SYDVKM. The CDR3 runs to 15 residues. DNA for the CDR3: TGTGCCAGCAGTTTGGATCAGGCTAGCACAGATACGCAGTATTTT. This gives the protein CASSLDQASTDTQYF.